These 14 T cell receptor beta chains share one sample of origin, sequenced in a study of human T cells and chemical hapten exposure. Time point of the sample: patch test 3, about 24 weeks after DPC sensitization. Stated treatment: therapeutic diphenylcyclopropenone sensitization with weekly scalp DPC. TCRdb reprocessed the RACE reads via MiXCR and lists one record per CDR3 protein. The sample shows about 82,000 distinct CDR3 sequences, over 10% of them seen only once. The material was whole blood, obtained in connection with sensitization to the hapten diphenylcyclopropenone (DPC). These receptors were taken from a woman in her fifties or sixties with alopecia areata. Some clones in this sample may be carry-over from other donors' samples.

This clonotype was observed at least ten times. This sequence joins TRBV29-1 and TRBJ1-1, with D unclear. V was shortened by 7 bases and J by 0 bases, with 9 bases between the two germline ends. Per germline, CDR1 SQVTM and CDR2 ANQGSEA. The CDR3 has 12 amino acids. CDR3 sequence: CSAQVMNTEAFF. CDR3 bases: TGCAGCGCGCAGGTCATGAACACTGAAGCTTTCTTT. The whole variable domain, filled in from reference TRBV29-1 and TRBJ1-1, reads SAVISQKPSRDICQRGTSLTIQCQVDSQVTMMFWYRQQPGQSLTLIATANQGSEATYESGFVIDKFPISRPNLTFSTLTVSNMSPEDSSIYLCSAQVMNTEAFFGQGTRLTVV.

To note about this clonotype: A read error may be the cause here, since a much bigger clone is one base away. The chain employs TRBV5-4 and TRBJ2-7; TRBD2 might be the D (6 bases). From germline, CDR1 is SGHNT and CDR2 YYREEE (reference sequence). The CDR3 is 14 amino acids. Written as DNA, the CDR3 is TGTGCCAGCAGCTCCCCGCAGAGCGGGTACGAGCAGAACTTC. It specifies CASSSPQSGYEQNF.

The chain links TRBV11-2 to TRBJ2-1, with 11 bases matching TRBD2. After removal of 6 bases from V and 1 base from J, the junction contained 8 bases not matched to a gene. Germline CDR1 is SGHAT and CDR2 is FQNNGV. This CDR3 is built from 17 residues. CDR3 DNA: TGTGCCAGCAGGGGACTAGCGGTTTCTAAATCCTACAATGAGCAGTTCTTC. This encodes CASRGLAVSKSYNEQFF.

At least ten counts were recorded for this clonotype. CDR3 sequence (DNA): TGTGCCAGCAGCCTCTCTGGAAACACCATATATTTT. Amino acids: CASSLSGNTIYF. This chain connects TRBV12-3 or TRBV12-4 to TRBJ1-3; no definite D call. V lost 6 bases and J lost 0, with 3 bases in between. This CDR3 comprises 12 residues.

The J gene is TRBJ2-5, the V gene TRBV20-1; D possibly uses TRBD1 or TRBD2 (5 bases each). Trimming left V 5 bases short and J 3 bases short, with 22 bases between. The CDR3 loop spans 16 amino acids. The germline gives CDR1 DFQATT, CDR2 SNEGSKA (reference sequence). CDR3 in amino acids: CSAGSGTTPEEETQYF. CDR3 bases: TGCAGTGCTGGCTCCGGGACCACTCCCGAAGAAGAGACCCAGTACTTC.

This clonotype was counted between two and nine times. This rearrangement joins TRBV18 to TRBJ2-2, with no clear D. This CDR3 is 15 amino acids long. Germline values: CDR1 KGHSH, CDR2 LQKENI. Between the trimmed V and J ends, which lost 2 bases and 2 bases, there was a span of 9 bases. This CDR3 is CASSPVLSNTGELFF. In nucleotides, the CDR3 is TGTGCCAGCTCACCAGTACTGTCTAACACCGGGGAGCTGTTTTTT.

This clonotype appeared a few times. V is TRBV10-3 and J is TRBJ1-2; D call uncertain. This CDR3 has 15 residues. Germline values: CDR1 ENHRY, CDR2 SYGVKD. V lost 0 bases and J lost 4, with 12 bases in between. The CDR3 DNA is TGTGCCATCAGTGAGTCTCAGTTACCGGGCTATGGCTACACCTTC. Its translation is CAISESQLPGYGYTF.

The chain uses TRBV12-5 and TRBJ2-7; D gene ambiguous. The CDR3 covers 14 residues. CDR1 and CDR2 (germline): LGHNT, FRNRAP. V was clipped by 7 bases and J by 4 bases, with 17 bases between them. The CDR3 nucleotides are TGTGCTAGTGCTTTTACCGGGTTCCGATACGAGCAGTACTTC. Translating gives CASAFTGFRYEQYF.

The chain joins TRBV28 to TRBJ2-5, with D possibly matching TRBD1 (6 bases). Germline values: CDR1 MDHEN, CDR2 SYDVKM. CDR3 length: 15 amino acids. The germline V and J ends were trimmed by 3 bases and 3 bases, with 14 bases remaining between them. The CDR3 loop reads CASSLLLGQKETQYF. The CDR3 DNA follows: TGTGCCAGCAGTTTGCTCCTTGGACAGAAAGAGACCCAGTACTTC.

This clonotype was seen repeatedly, ten times or more. The J gene is TRBJ2-1, the V gene TRBV7-6, with 12 bases that match TRBD1. CDR1 SGHVS and CDR2 FNYEAQ come from the germline V gene. Trimming cost V 5 bases and J 1 base; bases outside gene matches: 6. This CDR3 comprises 17 residues. The CDR3 sequence is CASSRDRGQQSYNEQFF. CDR3 DNA: TGTGCCAGCAGCCGGGACAGGGGGCAGCAGTCCTACAATGAGCAGTTCTTC.

This clonotype showed up many times. The V gene is TRBV3-1, the J gene TRBJ2-7; 7 nucleotides line up with TRBD1. Germline V gene sequence: CDR1 LGHDT, CDR2 YNNKEL (reference sequence). The V and J ends lost 1 base and 2 bases, in that order; junction bases with no gene match: 2. The CDR3 has 14 amino acids. The CDR3 DNA sequence: TGTGCCAGCAGCCAAGGAGGGGGCGCCTACGAGCAGTACTTC. The encoded protein is CASSQGGGAYEQYF.

This clonotype was seen ten or more times. The chain uses TRBV29-1 and TRBJ2-5; D is perhaps TRBD1 (5 bases). The CDR3 contains 13 residues. Trimming pared 4 bases from V and 5 bases from J, leaving 14 bases between. Germline loops: CDR1 SQVTM, CDR2 ANQGSEA. The DNA for the CDR3 is TGCAGCGTTGGTGGGCAGGGATACGAGACCCAGTACTTC. Amino acid sequence: CSVGGQGYETQYF.

The chain couples TRBV29-1 to TRBJ1-1; possible D gene TRBD1, 5 bases. V gave up 2 bases and J gave up 1 base, with 8 bases separating them. The CDR3 totals 13 residues. From germline, CDR1 is SQVTM and CDR2 ANQGSEA. The CDR3 coding sequence is TGCAGCGTTGAACTGCAGGGGAACACTGAAGCTTTCTTT. It yields the protein CSVELQGNTEAFF.

The chain recombines TRBV11-1 with TRBJ2-2; D gene ambiguous. V was pared by 4 bases and J by 4 bases, with 13 bases between. Germline assignment: CDR1 SGHAT and CDR2 FQDESV (reference sequence). The CDR3 length is 15 residues. CDR3 loop: CASSSRSVPTGELFF. DNA for the CDR3: TGTGCCAGCAGCTCCCGGTCAGTTCCCACCGGGGAGCTGTTTTTT.